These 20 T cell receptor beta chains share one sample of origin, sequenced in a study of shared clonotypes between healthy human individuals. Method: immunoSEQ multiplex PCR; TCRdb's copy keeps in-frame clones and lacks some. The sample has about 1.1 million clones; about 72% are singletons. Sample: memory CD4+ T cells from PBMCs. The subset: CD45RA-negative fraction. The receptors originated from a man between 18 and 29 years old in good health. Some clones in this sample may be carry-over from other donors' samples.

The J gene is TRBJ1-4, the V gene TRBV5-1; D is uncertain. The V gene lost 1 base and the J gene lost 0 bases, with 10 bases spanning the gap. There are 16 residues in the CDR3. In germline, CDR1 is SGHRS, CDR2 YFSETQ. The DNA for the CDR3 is TGCGCCAGCAGCTTGTCGGGCAGCGCAACTAATGAAAAACTGTTTTTT. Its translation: CASSLSGSATNEKLFF.

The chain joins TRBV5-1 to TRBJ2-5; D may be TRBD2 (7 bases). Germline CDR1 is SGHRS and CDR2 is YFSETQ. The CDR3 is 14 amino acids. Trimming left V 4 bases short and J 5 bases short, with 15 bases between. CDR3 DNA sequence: TGCGCCAGCAGCCCGGGGGGCAGGAGGGAGACCCAGTACTTC. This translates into CASSPGGRRETQYF.

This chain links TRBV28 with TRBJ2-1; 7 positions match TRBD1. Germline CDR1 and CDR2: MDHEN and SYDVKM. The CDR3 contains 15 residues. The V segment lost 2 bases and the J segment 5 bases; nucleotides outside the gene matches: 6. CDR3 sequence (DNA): TGTGCCAGCAGTTTAATAGGGACAGAGAACAATGAGCAGTTCTTC. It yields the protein CASSLIGTENNEQFF.

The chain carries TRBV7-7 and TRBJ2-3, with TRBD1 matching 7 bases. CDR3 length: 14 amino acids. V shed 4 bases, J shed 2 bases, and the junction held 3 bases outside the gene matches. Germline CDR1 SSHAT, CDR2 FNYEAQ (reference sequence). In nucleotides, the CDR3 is TGTGCCAGCAGCTCGACAGGGACCACAGATACGCAGTATTTT. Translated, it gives CASSSTGTTDTQYF. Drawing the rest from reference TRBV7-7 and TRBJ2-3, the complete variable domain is GAGVSQSPRYKVTKRGQDVTLRCDPISSHATLYWYQQALGQGPEFLTYFNYEAQPDKSGLPSDRFSAERPEGSISTLTIQRTEQRDSAMYRCASSSTGTTDTQYFGPGTRLTVL.

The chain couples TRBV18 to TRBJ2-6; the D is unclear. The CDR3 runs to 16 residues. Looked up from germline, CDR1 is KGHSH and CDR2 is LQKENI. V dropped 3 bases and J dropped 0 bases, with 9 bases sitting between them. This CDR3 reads CASSPPGLSGANVLTF. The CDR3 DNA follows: TGTGCCAGCTCACCCCCGGGCCTCTCTGGGGCCAACGTCCTGACTTTC.

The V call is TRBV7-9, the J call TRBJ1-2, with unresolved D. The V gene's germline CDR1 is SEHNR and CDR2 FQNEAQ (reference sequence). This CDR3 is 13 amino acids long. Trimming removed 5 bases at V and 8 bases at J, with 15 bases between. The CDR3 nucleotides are TGTGCCAGCAGCCTCAACCAGGCGGAAGGCTACACCTTC. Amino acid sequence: CASSLNQAEGYTF.

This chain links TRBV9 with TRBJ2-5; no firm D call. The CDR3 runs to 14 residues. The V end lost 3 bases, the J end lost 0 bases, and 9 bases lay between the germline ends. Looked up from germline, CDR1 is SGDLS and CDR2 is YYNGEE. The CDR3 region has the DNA TGTGCCAGCAGCGCCGGAGCGTACCAAGAGACCCAGTACTTC. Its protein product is CASSAGAYQETQYF.

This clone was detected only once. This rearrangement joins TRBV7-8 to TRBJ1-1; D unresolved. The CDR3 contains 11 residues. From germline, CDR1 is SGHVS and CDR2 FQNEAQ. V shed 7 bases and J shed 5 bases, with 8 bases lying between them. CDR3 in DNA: TGTGCCAGCACCCTGGGGACTGAAGCTTTCTTT. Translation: CASTLGTEAFF. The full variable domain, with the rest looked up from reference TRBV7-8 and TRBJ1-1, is GAGVSQSPRYKVAKRGQDVALRCDPISGHVSLFWYQQALGQGPEFLTYFQNEAQLDKSGLPSDRFFAERPEGSVSTLKIQRTQQEDSAVYLCASTLGTEAFFGQGTRLTVV.

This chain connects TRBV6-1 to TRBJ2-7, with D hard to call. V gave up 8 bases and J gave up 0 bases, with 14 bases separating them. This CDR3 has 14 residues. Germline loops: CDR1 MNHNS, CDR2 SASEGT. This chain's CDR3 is CASRRHLSSYEQYF. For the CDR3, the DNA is TGTGCCAGCCGCCGACACCTGAGCTCCTACGAGCAGTACTTC.

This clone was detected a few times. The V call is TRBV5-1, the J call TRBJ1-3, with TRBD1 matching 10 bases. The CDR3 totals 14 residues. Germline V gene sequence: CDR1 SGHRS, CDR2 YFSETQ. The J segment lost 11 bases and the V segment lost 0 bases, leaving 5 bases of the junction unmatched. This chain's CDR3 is CASSLETGGRSIYF. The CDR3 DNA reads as TGCGCCAGCAGCTTGGAGACAGGGGGCAGGTCCATATATTTT.

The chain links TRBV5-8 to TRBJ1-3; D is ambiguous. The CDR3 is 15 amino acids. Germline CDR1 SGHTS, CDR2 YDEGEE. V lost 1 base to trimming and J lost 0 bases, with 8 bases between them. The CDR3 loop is CASSLYRYSGNTIYF. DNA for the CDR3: TGTGCCAGCAGCTTGTATCGGTACTCTGGAAACACCATATATTTT. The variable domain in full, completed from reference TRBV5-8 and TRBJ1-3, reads EAGVTQSPTHLIKTRGQQATLRCSPISGHTSVYWYQQALGLGLQFLLWYDEGEERNRGNFPPRFSGRQFPNYSSELNVNALELEDSALYLCASSLYRYSGNTIYFGEGSWLTVV.

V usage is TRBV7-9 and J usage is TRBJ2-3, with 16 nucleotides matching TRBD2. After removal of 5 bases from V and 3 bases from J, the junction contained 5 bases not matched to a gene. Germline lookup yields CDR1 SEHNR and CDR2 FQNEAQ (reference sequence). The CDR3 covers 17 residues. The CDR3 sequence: CASSPGTSGRATDTQYF. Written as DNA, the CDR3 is TGTGCCAGCAGCCCGGGGACTAGCGGGAGGGCGACAGATACGCAGTATTTT.

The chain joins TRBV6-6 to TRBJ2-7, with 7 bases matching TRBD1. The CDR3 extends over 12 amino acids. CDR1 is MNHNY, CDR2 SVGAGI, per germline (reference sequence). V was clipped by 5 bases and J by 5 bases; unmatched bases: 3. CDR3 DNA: TGTGCCAGCAGTCCGACAGGGAACGAGCAGTACTTC. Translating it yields CASSPTGNEQYF.

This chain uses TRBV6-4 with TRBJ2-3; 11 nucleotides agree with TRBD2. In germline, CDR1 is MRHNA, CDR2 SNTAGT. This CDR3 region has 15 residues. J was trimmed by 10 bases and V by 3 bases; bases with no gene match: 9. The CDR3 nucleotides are TGTGCCAGCAGTGAGGAACTAGCGGGAGAGTACGCGCAGTATTTT. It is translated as CASSEELAGEYAQYF.

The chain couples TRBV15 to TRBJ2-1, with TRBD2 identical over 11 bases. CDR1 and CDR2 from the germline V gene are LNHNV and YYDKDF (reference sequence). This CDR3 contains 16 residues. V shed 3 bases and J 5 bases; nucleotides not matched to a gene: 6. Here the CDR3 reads CATSSGLAGLNNEQFF. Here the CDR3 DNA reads TGTGCCACCAGCAGCGGACTAGCGGGTCTAAACAATGAGCAGTTCTTC.

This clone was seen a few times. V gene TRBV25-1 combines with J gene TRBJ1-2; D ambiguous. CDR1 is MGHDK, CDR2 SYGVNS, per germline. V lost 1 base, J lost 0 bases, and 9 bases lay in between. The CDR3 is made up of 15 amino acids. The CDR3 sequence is CASSESFSANYGYTF. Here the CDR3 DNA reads TGTGCCAGCAGTGAATCTTTCTCCGCTAACTATGGCTACACCTTC.

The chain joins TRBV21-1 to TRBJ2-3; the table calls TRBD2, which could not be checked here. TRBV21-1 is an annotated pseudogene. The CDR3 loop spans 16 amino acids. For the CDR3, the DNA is TGTGCCAGCAGCAAGGGACTAGCGGGAGGGACAGATACGCAGTATTTT. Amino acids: CASSKGLAGGTDTQYF.

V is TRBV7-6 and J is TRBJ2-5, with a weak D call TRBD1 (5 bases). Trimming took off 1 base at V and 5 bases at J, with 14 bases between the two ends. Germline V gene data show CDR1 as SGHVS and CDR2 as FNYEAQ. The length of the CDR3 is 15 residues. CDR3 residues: CASSLGQTYGETQYF. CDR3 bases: TGTGCCAGCAGCTTAGGACAGACCTATGGGGAGACCCAGTACTTC.

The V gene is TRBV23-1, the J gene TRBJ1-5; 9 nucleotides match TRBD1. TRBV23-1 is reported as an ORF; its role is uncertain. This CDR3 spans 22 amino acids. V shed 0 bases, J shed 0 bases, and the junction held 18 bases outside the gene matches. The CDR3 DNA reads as TGCGCCAGCAGTCAATCACCCGACTGGGGACAGGGATTTATTTATAGCAATCAGCCCCAGCATTTT. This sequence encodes CASSQSPDWGQGFIYSNQPQHF.

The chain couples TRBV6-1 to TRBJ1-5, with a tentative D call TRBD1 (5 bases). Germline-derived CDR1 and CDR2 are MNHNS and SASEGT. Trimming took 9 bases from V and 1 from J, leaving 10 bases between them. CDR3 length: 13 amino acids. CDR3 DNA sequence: TGTGCCAGTGGGACTTCCAGCAATCAGCCCCAGCATTTT. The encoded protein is CASGTSSNQPQHF.